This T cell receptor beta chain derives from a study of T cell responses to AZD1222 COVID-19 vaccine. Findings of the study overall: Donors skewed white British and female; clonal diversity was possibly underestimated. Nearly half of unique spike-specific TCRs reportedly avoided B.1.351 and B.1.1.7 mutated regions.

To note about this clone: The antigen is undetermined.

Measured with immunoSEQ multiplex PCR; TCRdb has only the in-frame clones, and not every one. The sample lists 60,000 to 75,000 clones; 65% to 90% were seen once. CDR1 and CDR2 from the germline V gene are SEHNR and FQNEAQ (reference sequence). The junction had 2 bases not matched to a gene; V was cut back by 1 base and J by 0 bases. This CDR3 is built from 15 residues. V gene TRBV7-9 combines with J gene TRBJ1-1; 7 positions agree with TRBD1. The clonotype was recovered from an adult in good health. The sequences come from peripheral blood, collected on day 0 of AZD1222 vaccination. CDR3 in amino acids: CASSLGGTVNTEAFF. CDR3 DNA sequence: TGTGCCAGCAGCTTAGGAGGGACAGTGAACACTGAAGCTTTCTTT.